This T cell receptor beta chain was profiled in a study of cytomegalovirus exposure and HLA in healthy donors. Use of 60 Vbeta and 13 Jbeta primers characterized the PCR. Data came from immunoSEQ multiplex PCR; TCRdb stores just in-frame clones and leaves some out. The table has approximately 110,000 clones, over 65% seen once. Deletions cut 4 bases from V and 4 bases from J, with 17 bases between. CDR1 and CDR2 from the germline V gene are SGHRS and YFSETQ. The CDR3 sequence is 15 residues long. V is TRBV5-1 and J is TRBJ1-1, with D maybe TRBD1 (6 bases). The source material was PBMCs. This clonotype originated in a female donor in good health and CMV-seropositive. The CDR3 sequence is CASSPQTRGTTEAFF. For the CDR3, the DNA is TGCGCCAGCAGCCCCCAGACCAGGGGAACCACTGAAGCTTTCTTT.